What follows are 30 T cell receptor beta chains derived from one specimen sequenced in a study of shared clonotypes between healthy human individuals. Using immunoSEQ multiplex PCR, the repertoire was profiled, and TCRdb retains in-frame clones only, with some absent. Of approximately 88,000 clones in the sample, 68% are singletons; the top ten hold 45% to 55%. The sequenced material came from memory CD8+ T cells sorted from blood. This sample's subset: CD45RO+ cells pooled with CCR7-negative TemRA cells. These TCRs come from a man aged 25-45 years in good health.

J is TRBJ2-2 and V is TRBV10-3; D is undetermined. Germline assignment: CDR1 ENHRY and CDR2 SYGVKD. The length of the CDR3 is 16 residues. Trimming took off 2 bases at V and 0 bases at J, with 10 bases between the two ends. The CDR3 DNA sequence: TGTGCCATCAGTGAGCGGCTAGTTTCGAACACCGGGGAGCTGTTTTTT. Translated, it gives CAISERLVSNTGELFF.

This clone was seen a handful of times. The genes are TRBV29-1 and TRBJ2-1; maybe TRBD1 (6 bases). V lost 4 bases and J 4 bases, leaving 11 bases between the germline ends. The CDR3 totals 13 residues. CDR1 is SQVTM, CDR2 ANQGSEA, per germline. The CDR3 DNA reads TGCAGCGTTGTAGGGACAACTTACAATGAGCAGTTCTTC. This gives the protein CSVVGTTYNEQFF.

This clone was seen many times. V gene TRBV7-2 combines with J gene TRBJ2-7; TRBD2 might be the D (5 bases). V gave up 0 bases and J gave up 3 bases, with 9 bases separating them. The CDR3 has 14 residues. Germline-derived CDR1 and CDR2 are SGHTA and FQGNSA. The CDR3 DNA reads TGTGCCAGCAGCTTAGCGGGGAGTGGCTACGAGCAGTACTTC. Protein product: CASSLAGSGYEQYF.

The rearrangement links TRBV2 to TRBJ1-5, with no clear D. Germline-derived CDR1 and CDR2 are SNHLY and FYNNEI. The length of the CDR3 is 13 residues. Trimming pared 6 bases from V and 13 bases from J, leaving 19 bases between. The CDR3 loop reads CASSPDQNFGQHF. The CDR3 DNA reads TGTGCCAGCAGCCCCGACCAGAATTTCGGGCAGCATTTT.

This rearrangement joins TRBV10-3 to TRBJ2-1; D may be TRBD1 (6 bases). Germline V lookup: CDR1 ENHRY, CDR2 SYGVKD. V gave up 6 bases and J gave up 0 bases, with 15 bases separating them. The CDR3 runs 16 residues. The CDR3 DNA is TGTGCCATCAGGGAAAACACAGGGCTCTCCTACAATGAGCAGTTCTTC. It specifies CAIRENTGLSYNEQFF.

This chain uses TRBV5-4 with TRBJ2-7; 7 bases fit TRBD1. Germline values: CDR1 SGHNT, CDR2 YYREEE (reference sequence). The CDR3 runs 15 residues. J was trimmed by 2 bases and V by 4 bases; bases with no gene match: 9. In nucleotides, the CDR3 is TGTGCCAGCAGCCCCCGATTCGACAGGGCCTACGAGCAGTACTTC. Translated: CASSPRFDRAYEQYF.

The rearrangement links TRBV7-2 to TRBJ2-5, with D hard to call. Germline-derived CDR1 and CDR2 are SGHTA and FQGNSA. V was pared by 3 bases and J by 5 bases, with 10 bases between. This CDR3 spans 13 amino acids. The CDR3, as DNA: TGTGCCAGCAGCTTCGCTTACCTGGAGACCCAGTACTTC. Its translation is CASSFAYLETQYF. Supplemented by reference TRBV7-2 and TRBJ2-5, the full variable domain reads GAGVSQSPSNKVTEKGKDVELRCDPISGHTALYWYRQSLGQGLEFLIYFQGNSAPDKSGLPSDRFSAERTGGSVSTLTIQRTQQEDSAVYLCASSFAYLETQYFGPGTRLLVL.

The chain links TRBV19 to TRBJ2-2; D is possibly TRBD2 (5 bases). This CDR3 is built from 16 residues. CDR1 is LNHDA, CDR2 SQIVND, per germline (reference sequence). V dropped 4 bases and J dropped 0 bases, with 12 bases sitting between them. In DNA form, the CDR3 reads TGTGCCAGTAGTAAAAGCCTAGCCGCGAACACCGGGGAGCTGTTTTTT. Translating gives CASSKSLAANTGELFF.

The chain combines TRBV27 with TRBJ2-5; TRBD1 agrees at 8 bases. Germline V lookup: CDR1 MNHEY, CDR2 SMNVEV (reference sequence). This CDR3 is 15 amino acids long. J was trimmed by 4 bases and V by 5 bases; bases with no gene match: 9. The CDR3 DNA reads TGTGCCAGCAGTCCCCGGGACAGGAAAGGAGAGACCCAGTACTTC. Protein product: CASSPRDRKGETQYF.

The chain joins TRBV27 to TRBJ2-7; D assignment may be TRBD1 or TRBD2 (5 bases each). With 8 bases removed from V and 3 bases from J, the gap between germline ends came to 14 bases. Germline CDR1 MNHEY, CDR2 SMNVEV (reference sequence). This CDR3 has 13 amino acids. The CDR3 DNA reads as TGTGCCAGCCGGGGCTGGGCTGGCTACGAGCAGTACTTC. It is translated as CASRGWAGYEQYF.

The rearrangement links TRBV7-8 to TRBJ2-1; a weak D match, TRBD1 (5 bases). V lost 1 base, J lost 1 base, and 14 bases lay in between. The germline V gene has CDR1 SGHVS and CDR2 FQNEAQ. This CDR3 has 17 amino acids. CDR3 residues: CASSLVQGEASYNEQFF. The CDR3 region has the DNA TGTGCCAGCAGCTTAGTGCAGGGTGAGGCATCCTACAATGAGCAGTTCTTC.

This clone occurred once. The J gene is TRBJ2-1, the V gene TRBV7-8; 7 nucleotides line up with TRBD2. Looked up from germline, CDR1 is SGHVS and CDR2 is FQNEAQ. The V gene end was trimmed by 2 bases and the J gene end by 5 bases; junction bases not matched to a gene: 6. This CDR3 spans 15 amino acids. The CDR3 DNA follows: TGTGCCAGCAGCTTATACTTAGCGGGTAACAATGAGCAGTTCTTC. It encodes CASSLYLAGNNEQFF.

The chain couples TRBV29-1 to TRBJ2-7, with D perhaps being TRBD1 or TRBD2 (5 bases each). V shed 1 base and J shed 5 bases, with 12 bases lying between them. The CDR3 consists of 13 residues. Germline V gene sequence: CDR1 SQVTM, CDR2 ANQGSEA. The CDR3 loop is CSVEGGVGDEQYF. In nucleotides, the CDR3 is TGCAGCGTTGAAGGAGGGGTAGGCGACGAGCAGTACTTC.

The chain carries TRBV28 and TRBJ2-7, with 9 bases lining up with TRBD1. CDR1 and CDR2 from the germline V gene are MDHEN and SYDVKM. This CDR3 is 16 amino acids long. The junction had 13 bases not matched to a gene; V was cut back by 5 bases and J by 5 bases. CDR3 sequence reads: CASSPPGTGLVNEQYF. The CDR3 DNA is TGTGCCAGCAGTCCCCCCGGGACAGGGCTGGTCAACGAGCAGTACTTC.

CDR3 loop: CASSGSSYEQYF. Here the CDR3 DNA reads TGTGCCAGCTCGGGCAGTTCCTACGAGCAGTACTTC. The genes are TRBV18 and TRBJ2-7, with unresolved D. The germline V gene encodes CDR1 KGHSH and CDR2 LQKENI. The CDR3 sequence is 12 residues long. V dropped 6 bases and J dropped 1 base, with 7 bases sitting between them.

V and J are TRBV29-1 and TRBJ2-2, with 8 bases fitting TRBD2. Germline V gene sequence: CDR1 SQVTM, CDR2 ANQGSEA. There are 14 residues in the CDR3. The J segment lost 5 bases and the V segment lost 4 bases, leaving 6 bases of the junction unmatched. CDR3 coding DNA: TGCAGCGTTGTGCCCGGGAGGGGTACCGGGGAGCTGTTTTTT. This codes for CSVVPGRGTGELFF.

The chain links TRBV13 to TRBJ1-1; D may be TRBD1 (5 bases). The germline gives CDR1 PRHDT, CDR2 FYEKMQ (reference sequence). This CDR3 spans 15 amino acids. The ends were cut back, 2 bases at V and 0 bases at J, with 10 bases in the middle. CDR3 nucleotide sequence: TGTGCCAGCAGCTTATGGCAGGGCATGAACACTGAAGCTTTCTTT. Encoded protein: CASSLWQGMNTEAFF.

The rearrangement uses TRBV7-8 and TRBJ1-2; D unresolved. Trimming cost V 5 bases and J 5 bases, with 12 bases left between them. Germline lookup yields CDR1 SGHVS and CDR2 FQNEAQ. This CDR3 has 13 amino acids. CDR3 nucleotide sequence: TGTGCCAGCAGCCCCACGCGGTTATATGGCTACACCTTC. Amino acids: CASSPTRLYGYTF.

This sequence joins TRBV14 and TRBJ2-7; 9 bases are a match to TRBD2. Germline V gives CDR1 SGHDN, CDR2 FVKESK. The V segment lost 4 bases and the J segment 3 bases; nucleotides outside the gene matches: 10. This CDR3 is 16 amino acids long. CDR3 in amino acids: CASSPPDSGSLYEQYF. Here the CDR3 DNA reads TGTGCCAGCAGCCCCCCTGATAGCGGGAGCCTCTACGAGCAGTACTTC.

The chain recombines TRBV2 with TRBJ1-4; TRBD1 is a possible D gene (6 bases). Between the trimmed V and J ends, which lost 4 bases and 8 bases, there was a span of 11 bases. The CDR3 extends over 13 amino acids. CDR1 is SNHLY and CDR2 is FYNNEI in the germline V gene. In DNA form, the CDR3 reads TGTGCCAGCAGTGGAACAGGGACCGAAAAACTGTTTTTT. Protein sequence: CASSGTGTEKLFF.

V gene TRBV7-2 combines with J gene TRBJ2-1; TRBD2 agrees at 8 bases. Trimming at V came to 5 bases and at J to 9 bases, leaving 9 bases not matched to a gene. The CDR3 runs 14 residues. Germline lookup yields CDR1 SGHTA and CDR2 FQGNSA. Here the CDR3 reads CASSLKRSGGEQFF. The CDR3 DNA reads TGTGCCAGCAGCCTAAAGAGGAGCGGGGGTGAGCAGTTCTTC.

In its sample, this clone was seen a few times. V is TRBV19 and J is TRBJ1-1; D is uncertain. CDR1 and CDR2 from the germline V gene are LNHDA and SQIVND (reference sequence). This CDR3 has 16 residues. Trimming removed 5 bases from V and 1 base from J, with 17 bases in between. DNA of the CDR3: TGTGCCAGTAGTTCGGCACTCTGGGAGACGAACACTGAAGCTTTCTTT. Protein: CASSSALWETNTEAFF.

In its sample, this clone was seen a few times. J is TRBJ1-4 and V is TRBV5-1; D is ambiguous. With 0 bases removed from V and 5 bases from J, the gap between germline ends came to 14 bases. The germline V gene has CDR1 SGHRS and CDR2 YFSETQ. The CDR3 consists of 16 residues. This chain's CDR3 is CASSLDSPALNEKLFF. CDR3 nucleotide sequence: TGCGCCAGCAGCTTGGACAGTCCTGCATTGAATGAAAAACTGTTTTTT.

V gene TRBV5-4 combines with J gene TRBJ2-7; 7 bases line up with TRBD1. CDR1 is SGHNT, CDR2 YYREEE, per germline (reference sequence). Trimming took 1 base from V and 2 from J; bases not matched to a gene: 6. The CDR3 covers 15 residues. The CDR3 loop is CASSLMGQGAYEQYF. CDR3 DNA sequence: TGTGCCAGCAGCTTGATGGGGCAGGGGGCCTACGAGCAGTACTTC.

For this clone: A far larger clone is just one base off, so this is likely a read error. This sequence joins TRBV27 and TRBJ2-1, with D maybe TRBD1 (5 bases). The germline V gene has CDR1 MNHEY and CDR2 SMNVEV (reference sequence). The length of the CDR3 is 17 residues. The V end lost 6 bases, the J end lost 7 bases, and 25 bases lay between the germline ends. CDR3 nucleotide sequence: TGTGCCAGCAGCCCTATTAGTCTGGGCGACAGTGGGAATGAGCAGTTCTTC. This encodes CASSPISLGDSGNEQFF.

V is TRBV11-2 and J is TRBJ1-1; D remains ambiguous. Germline-derived CDR1 and CDR2 are SGHAT and FQNNGV. The V and J ends lost 3 bases and 8 bases respectively, with 10 bases between them. The CDR3 totals 12 residues. CDR3 bases: TGTGCCAGCAGCTTTAGTGGGGAGGAAGCTTTCTTT. Amino acid sequence: CASSFSGEEAFF. Drawing the rest from reference TRBV11-2 and TRBJ1-1, the complete variable domain is EAGVAQSPRYKIIEKRQSVAFWCNPISGHATLYWYQQILGQGPKLLIQFQNNGVVDDSQLPKDRFSAERLKGVDSTLKIQPAKLEDSAVYLCASSFSGEEAFFGQGTRLTVV.

The chain is built from TRBV12-5 and TRBJ2-3; TRBD1 matches at 10 bases. Germline CDR1 LGHNT, CDR2 FRNRAP. The CDR3 is 15 amino acids. V trimming: 1 base; J trimming: 6 bases; junction bases outside the gene matches: 4. The CDR3, as DNA: TGTGCTAGTGGTTTGGGACAGGGGGCCCCCGATACGCAGTATTTT. Translating it yields CASGLGQGAPDTQYF.

V gene TRBV28 combines with J gene TRBJ2-7; D is unresolved. Trimming shortened V by 6 bases and J by 3 bases, and 12 bases separated the two germline ends. CDR3 length: 13 amino acids. From germline, CDR1 is MDHEN and CDR2 SYDVKM. The CDR3 spells CASSPSSDYEQYF. The CDR3 nucleotides read TGTGCCAGCAGCCCTAGTAGTGACTACGAGCAGTACTTC.

The chain is built from TRBV4-3 and TRBJ2-3; maybe TRBD1 (5 bases). CDR3 length equals 17 residues. Between the trimmed V and J ends, which lost 0 bases and 6 bases, there was a span of 19 bases. Per the germline V gene, CDR1 is LGHNA and CDR2 is YSLEER. CDR3 nucleotide sequence: TGCGCCAGCAGCCAAGAAGGCCCCCAGGGTCCAGTCGATACGCAGTATTTT. Amino acid sequence: CASSQEGPQGPVDTQYF.

The chain carries TRBV2 and TRBJ2-1; D remains ambiguous. The CDR3 loop spans 13 amino acids. V shed 6 bases and J shed 3 bases, with 9 bases lying between them. The germline V gene encodes CDR1 SNHLY and CDR2 FYNNEI. Here the CDR3 DNA reads TGTGCCAGCAGACCCGGTCTCTACAATGAGCAGTTCTTC. As protein: CASRPGLYNEQFF.